These 9 T cell receptor beta chains originate from one sample sequenced in a study of blood T cell repertoires in COVID-19. This table comes from immunoSEQ multiplex PCR, and its TCRdb copy is limited to in-frame clones, with some not included. The sample holds about 230,000 clones, 65% to 90% seen once. The sample taken for sequencing was PBMCs or T cells enriched from blood (not recorded which). The source is a man younger than 35 who had recovered from COVID-19.

Worth noting for this clone: Different DNA sequences within this sample yield the same CDR3. The chain joins TRBV3-1 (or the pseudogene TRBV3-2) to TRBJ1-2, with TRBD1 matching over 8 bases. The ends lost 1 base at V and 4 bases at J; junction bases unmatched: 2. Germline V lookup: CDR1 LGHDT, CDR2 YNNKEL (reference sequence). There are 14 residues in the CDR3. CDR3 sequence: CASSQGQGIYGYTF. CDR3 bases: TGTGCCAGCAGCCAAGGACAGGGGATCTATGGCTACACCTTC.

The chain is built from TRBV20-1 and TRBJ2-7, with D perhaps matching TRBD2 (7 bases). The CDR3 spans 17 residues. V was cut by 3 bases and J by 0 bases, with 21 bases left in between. CDR1 and CDR2 from the germline V gene are DFQATT and SNEGSKA (reference sequence). The CDR3 DNA follows: TGCAGTGCTAGTACGGGGGGCGGACGCCTTAACTCCTACGAGCAGTACTTC. Translating gives CSASTGGGRLNSYEQYF.

This rearrangement joins TRBV7-3 to TRBJ2-7; 7 bases agree with TRBD2. The CDR3 extends over 13 amino acids. Germline V gives CDR1 SGHTA, CDR2 FQGTGA. V shed 5 bases and J 7 bases; nucleotides not matched to a gene: 8. The CDR3 sequence: CASSPQPGLEQYF. The CDR3 nucleotides are TGTGCCAGCAGCCCCCAACCGGGACTAGAGCAGTACTTC.

The chain is built from TRBV18 and TRBJ2-7; 9 bases fit TRBD1. The CDR3 runs 15 residues. Per germline, CDR1 KGHSH and CDR2 LQKENI. J was trimmed by 5 bases and V by 5 bases; bases with no gene match: 10. The CDR3 DNA reads as TGTGCCAGCTCATTGAGGACAGGGGTGATTCACGAGCAGTACTTC. It codes for CASSLRTGVIHEQYF. The full variable domain, its missing parts supplied by reference TRBV18 and TRBJ2-7, is NAGVMQNPRHLVRRRGQEARLRCSPMKGHSHVYWYRQLPEEGLKFMVYLQKENIIDESGMPKERFSAEFPKEGPSILRIQQVVRGDSAAYFCASSLRTGVIHEQYFGPGTRLTVT.

This chain links TRBV5-1 with TRBJ1-3; TRBD1 is a possible D gene (5 bases). The germline CDR1 and CDR2 sequences are SGHRS and YFSETQ. This CDR3 comprises 16 residues. Trimming removed 7 bases from V and 2 bases from J, with 19 bases in between. The CDR3 region has the DNA TGCGCCAGCGCAGACAGTCCGATCTCTGCTGGAAACACCATATATTTT. It codes for CASADSPISAGNTIYF.

The chain combines TRBV4-1 with TRBJ1-1; a possible D gene is TRBD1 (6 bases). Trimming removed 1 base from V and 5 bases from J, with 20 bases in between. The germline gives CDR1 MGHRA, CDR2 YSYEKL. This CDR3 comprises 17 residues. The CDR3 region has the DNA TGCGCCAGCAGCCAAGCCTGGGGGGGCGAAGGAAGGACTGAAGCTTTCTTT. Translation gives CASSQAWGGEGRTEAFF.

V gene TRBV7-8 combines with J gene TRBJ2-7, with 9 bases identical to TRBD1. Germline loops: CDR1 SGHVS, CDR2 FQNEAQ. V dropped 5 bases and J dropped 1; count of bases not matched to a gene: 3. The CDR3 is 14 residues long. In nucleotides, the CDR3 is TGTGCCAGCAGCGCCGGGACAGGGTCCTACGAGCAGTACTTC. Translating it yields CASSAGTGSYEQYF.

V gene TRBV29-1 combines with J gene TRBJ1-1, with D tentatively TRBD1 (5 bases). Trimming left V 5 bases short and J 6 bases short, with 7 bases between. Germline CDR1 and CDR2: SQVTM and ANQGSEA. This CDR3 region has 10 residues. The CDR3 spells CSVQQAEAFF. DNA for the CDR3: TGCAGCGTTCAACAGGCTGAAGCTTTCTTT. Complete variable domain (other parts from reference TRBV29-1 and TRBJ1-1): SAVISQKPSRDICQRGTSLTIQCQVDSQVTMMFWYRQQPGQSLTLIATANQGSEATYESGFVIDKFPISRPNLTFSTLTVSNMSPEDSSIYLCSVQQAEAFFGQGTRLTVV.

The table lists this clone with a few counts. The J gene is TRBJ2-7, the V gene TRBV5-1; the match to TRBD1 covers 7 bases. Germline loops: CDR1 SGHRS, CDR2 YFSETQ. The V gene end was trimmed by 0 bases and the J gene end by 2 bases; junction bases not matched to a gene: 5. The CDR3 totals 15 residues. The CDR3 DNA is TGCGCCAGCAGCTTGGCCGGGACAGCCCCCTACGAGCAGTACTTC. Protein sequence: CASSLAGTAPYEQYF.